This is a list of T cell receptor beta chains from one sample in a study of siplizumab effects on memory and regulatory T cells. The assay was immunoSEQ multiplex PCR, and TCRdb's table has in-frame clones only and misses some. The sample lists about 75,000 clones, around 93% occurring once. Sequencing was carried out using CD8+ T cells sorted from blood. The receptors here all came from a human donor in good health. Both conserved end residues are part of each CDR3. Fields, in order: V gene, D gene, clone size, J gene, CDR3 length, CDR3 DNA, CDR3 protein. The D gene is left open where the match is weak. Where a row states a size, it is once, few, many or the class of an expanded clone; other rows omit it.

TRBV12-5	-	-	TRBJ2-5	13	TGTGCTAGTGGTTTGGGAGGGGGTGAGACCCAGTACTTC	CASGLGGGETQYF
TRBV29-1	-	-	TRBJ2-7	12	TGCAGCGTTGAAAGGACGGGTTACGAGCAGTACTTC	CSVERTGYEQYF
TRBV7-6	-	-	TRBJ2-1	15	TGTGCCAGCAGCTTAGATCAATCGAGCTACAATGAGCAGTTCTTC	CASSLDQSSYNEQFF
TRBV12-2	-	-	TRBJ1-2	12	TGTGCAAGTCGCTCCCGCCCCAGTGGCTACACCTTC	CASRSRPSGYTF
TRBV5-6	-	-	TRBJ1-2	13	TGTGCCAGCAAATCAGTTGGCGCCTATGGCTACACCTTC	CASKSVGAYGYTF
TRBV11-2	TRBD1	-	TRBJ1-5	15	TGTGCCAGCAGCTTAGGGACAACAGGGGATCAGCCCCAGCATTTT	CASSLGTTGDQPQHF
TRBV6-6	-	-	TRBJ2-5	16	TGTGCCAGCAGTCAAAACACACGAGGGACCGGGGAGACCCAGTACTTC	CASSQNTRGTGETQYF
TRBV7-9	TRBD2	once	TRBJ2-7	14	TGTGCCAGCAGCTCGGGACTATCCCGCTACGAGCAGTACTTC	CASSSGLSRYEQYF
TRBV25-1	TRBD1	-	TRBJ2-7	11	TGTGCCAGCAGTGACTGGGACAGATCGTACTTC	CASSDWDRSYF
TRBV2	-	-	TRBJ1-2	13	TGTGCCAGCAGTTTCAACCCAAACTATGGCTACACCTTC	CASSFNPNYGYTF
TRBV27	TRBD1	-	TRBJ2-7	14	TGTGCCAGCAGCCAAGGACAGGTTCACTACGAGCAGTACTTC	CASSQGQVHYEQYF
TRBV27	-	-	TRBJ1-1	14	TGTGCCAGCTCACAGTGGGGAGTCAACACTGAAGCTTTCTTT	CASSQWGVNTEAFF
TRBV14	-	-	TRBJ2-7	14	TGTGCCAGCAGCCAAAGGCTGGGGCTGGGAGAGCAGTACTTC	CASSQRLGLGEQYF
TRBV4-3	TRBD2	once	TRBJ2-5	20	TGCGCCAGCAGCAGGGCAGAACATTGGTTGGGAGGGTCTGAGCAAGAGACCCAGTACTTC	CASSRAEHWLGGSEQETQYF
TRBV6-6	-	-	TRBJ1-3	16	TGTGCCAGCAGTTACTATCCGACAGTCTCTGGAAACACCATATATTTT	CASSYYPTVSGNTIYF
TRBV9	TRBD2	-	TRBJ2-3	15	TGTGCCAGCAGCCCAAGGACTAGCGGGGGCTATACGCAGTATTTT	CASSPRTSGGYTQYF
TRBV19	-	-	TRBJ2-5	14	TGTGCCAGTAGTTCAATACTAGGGGCAGAGACCCAGTACTTC	CASSSILGAETQYF
TRBV7-9	-	-	TRBJ2-3	12	TGTGCCAGCCGGTTGGGGGCAGATACGCAGTATTTT	CASRLGADTQYF
TRBV19	-	-	TRBJ1-6	11	TGTGCCAGTAGTATTTCTGGCCACCTCCACTTT	CASSISGHLHF
TRBV7-8	-	-	TRBJ2-2	14	TGTGCCAGCAGTGAGGGGCCCTACACCGGGGAGCTGTTTTTT	CASSEGPYTGELFF
TRBV7-2	-	-	TRBJ2-7	12	TGTGCCAGCAGCGACCCATCCTACGAGCAGTACTTC	CASSDPSYEQYF
TRBV4-2	-	medium-sized	TRBJ1-2	13	TGTGCCAGCAGCCAAGACAGGGTTAATCTCTACACCTTC	CASSQDRVNLYTF
TRBV28	-	-	TRBJ1-5	15	TGTGCCAGCAGTACAATCCGGGGTGGATATCAGCCCCAGCATTTT	CASSTIRGGYQPQHF
TRBV6-5	-	-	TRBJ2-2	13	TGTGCCAGCAGTCCTACGAACACCGGGGAGCTGTTTTTT	CASSPTNTGELFF
TRBV7-9	-	-	TRBJ1-2	17	TGTGCCAGCAGCTTACAGATTCAGTCAACCCCTAACTATGGCTACACCTTC	CASSLQIQSTPNYGYTF
TRBV9	-	-	TRBJ2-2	15	TGTGCCAGCAGCGTAGGACCCTTGGACACCGGGGAGCTGTTTTTT	CASSVGPLDTGELFF
TRBV11-2	-	-	TRBJ1-4	14	TGTGCCAGCAGCTTAGCCGGTGCGGGTGAAAAACTGTTTTTT	CASSLAGAGEKLFF
TRBV28	-	-	TRBJ1-2	15	TGTGCCAGCAGTTCCACCGTGACAGCTAACTATGGCTACACCTTC	CASSSTVTANYGYTF
TRBV4-1	-	-	TRBJ1-1	12	TGCGCCAGCCTCAGCGAGGGGGTGGAAGCTTTCTTT	CASLSEGVEAFF
TRBV29-1	TRBD1	-	TRBJ2-7	13	TGCAGCGTTGTGTCCGACAGGGGCTACGAGCAGTACTTC	CSVVSDRGYEQYF
TRBV4-2	TRBD1	-	TRBJ1-1	16	TGTGCCAGCAGCCCCGGGACAGGGGGCTGGGGCACTGAAGCTTTCTTT	CASSPGTGGWGTEAFF
TRBV4-2	-	-	TRBJ1-5	14	TGTGCCAGCAGCCAATACCTGGGAGTGCAGCCCCAGCATTTT	CASSQYLGVQPQHF
TRBV9	-	-	TRBJ2-1	11	TGTGCCAGCAGCGATAACAATGAGCAGTTCTTC	CASSDNNEQFF
TRBV11-2	TRBD1	-	TRBJ1-5	15	TGTGCCAGCAGCTTAGATACAGGGGTATACCAGCCCCAGCATTTT	CASSLDTGVYQPQHF
TRBV9	TRBD2	-	TRBJ2-5	17	TGTGCCAGCAGCTCCTATTCCTTAGCGGGGTCGGGAGAGACCCAGTACTTC	CASSSYSLAGSGETQYF
TRBV4-1	-	-	TRBJ1-1	14	TGCGCCAGCAGCCAAGCCGCTATGGGCACTGAAGCTTTCTTT	CASSQAAMGTEAFF
TRBV27	-	-	TRBJ1-1	13	TGTGCCAGCAGTTTAATGGGCGGAGCCAAAGCTTTCTTT	CASSLMGGAKAFF
TRBV2	-	-	TRBJ1-4	15	TGTGCCAGCAGTGAAGGGGGGACCCTTATTGAAAAACTGTTTTTT	CASSEGGTLIEKLFF
TRBV2	TRBD1	-	TRBJ1-5	14	TGTGCCAGCAACCAAGGACAGGGGGTACAGCCCCAGCATTTT	CASNQGQGVQPQHF
TRBV29-1	-	-	TRBJ1-6	11	TGCAGCGTAGTTGACAGGCAGGCCCTCCACTTT	CSVVDRQALHF
TRBV29-1	-	-	TRBJ2-4	14	TGCAGCGTTGAAGATCCCTCGGCCAGGAACATTCAGTACTTC	CSVEDPSARNIQYF
TRBV25-1	-	-	TRBJ2-7	13	TGTGCCAGCAGCCCGGGACAAAATATCGAGCAGTACTTC	CASSPGQNIEQYF
TRBV5-1	TRBD1	-	TRBJ2-1	15	TGCGCCAGCAGCCTCAGCCCCCAGGGGGCAGATGAGCAGTTCTTC	CASSLSPQGADEQFF
TRBV19	-	few	TRBJ1-6	15	TGTGCCAGTAGTATAGGAGGGACCTATAATTCACCCCTCCACTTT	CASSIGGTYNSPLHF
TRBV7-3	TRBD2	-	TRBJ2-3	16	TGTGCCAGCAGCTCGGGACTAGCGGGGACCACAGATACGCAGTATTTT	CASSSGLAGTTDTQYF
TRBV10-2	-	-	TRBJ2-7	10	TGCGCCAGCAGTGACCACGAGCAGTACTTC	CASSDHEQYF
TRBV9	TRBD1	-	TRBJ1-2	16	TGTGCCAGCAGCGTAGTCTCCGGGACAGCTAACTATGGCTACACCTTC	CASSVVSGTANYGYTF
TRBV19	TRBD1	-	TRBJ1-3	22	TGTGGGAAGGGATTCGCGATTCTGGACAGGATGATGGGTGTCAACTCTGGAAACACCATATATTTT	CGKGFAILDRMMGVNSGNTIYF
TRBV10-2	-	-	TRBJ1-1	13	TGCGCCAGCACCTGGGGGCTGAACACTGAAGCTTTCTTT	CASTWGLNTEAFF
TRBV9	-	-	TRBJ2-7	15	TGTGCCAGCAGCGTAGGGGCCCTTACGTCCTACGAGCAGTACTTC	CASSVGALTSYEQYF
TRBV4-3	-	-	TRBJ2-7	13	TGCGCCAGCAGCCAAGTTATAGGTCGCGAGCAGTACTTC	CASSQVIGREQYF
TRBV6-5	TRBD1	-	TRBJ2-7	14	TGTGCCAGCAGTTTTGTAACAGGGGGGAACGAGCAGTACTTC	CASSFVTGGNEQYF
TRBV5-4	TRBD1	-	TRBJ1-2	15	TGTGCCAGCAGCTTTTCCGGAGGGGGCGTTAAGGGCTACACCTTC	CASSFSGGGVKGYTF
TRBV4-3	-	-	TRBJ2-1	15	TGCGCCAGCAGCCAAGACAGAAGCTCCTACAATGAGCAGTTCTTC	CASSQDRSSYNEQFF
TRBV2	-	-	TRBJ2-1	13	TGTGCCAGCAGTGAACCAAATGTGAATGAGCAGTTCTTC	CASSEPNVNEQFF
TRBV6-5	-	-	TRBJ2-7	12	TGTGCCAGCATCCGGGCCCTCTACGAGCAGTACTTC	CASIRALYEQYF
TRBV5-1	-	-	TRBJ2-5	15	TGCGCCAGCAGCGGGTGGCCAGGGGTAGGGGAGACCCAGTACTTC	CASSGWPGVGETQYF
TRBV7-2	-	-	TRBJ2-5	14	TGTGCCAGCAGCTACCTAGGGGCAGAGGGGACCCAGTACTTC	CASSYLGAEGTQYF
TRBV19	-	-	TRBJ2-3	14	TGTGCCAGTAGTATTCGGCAGAGCACAGATACGCAGTATTTT	CASSIRQSTDTQYF
TRBV2	-	-	TRBJ1-1	12	TGTGCCAGGGAGGGCCGGAACACTGAAGCTTTCTTT	CAREGRNTEAFF